This T cell receptor (beta chain) is from a study of blood T cell repertoires in COVID-19. Study-level background: Acute and convalescent COVID-19 samples came from the United States, Italy and Spain. Sources were T cells, B-cell-depleted T cells, or PBMCs; the material itself was cDNA or gDNA.

Original data processing: Reference gene primer amplification gave nucleated cell count estimates. Repertoires were generated with immunoSEQ multiplex PCR, while TCRdb's copy carries only in-frame clones and drops some. V, J and clone size were drawn from that table, and D and trimming were deduced from the DNA. The table shows more than 300,000 clones, with 90% occurring only once. Participant-given clinical history determined each cohort assignment. The clonotype comes from a woman under 40 who had been exposed to COVID-19. Sequencing used PBMCs or T cells enriched from blood (not recorded which).

In DNA form, the CDR3 reads TGTGCCAGCAGTTTAGGAGCGGGGGCGACCTACGAGCAGTACTTC. It is translated as CASSLGAGATYEQYF. The chain couples TRBV27 to TRBJ2-7; 8 bases agree with TRBD2. Germline assignment: CDR1 MNHEY and CDR2 SMNVEV (reference sequence). This CDR3 region has 15 residues. The V and J ends lost 2 bases and 2 bases, in that order; junction bases with no gene match: 5.